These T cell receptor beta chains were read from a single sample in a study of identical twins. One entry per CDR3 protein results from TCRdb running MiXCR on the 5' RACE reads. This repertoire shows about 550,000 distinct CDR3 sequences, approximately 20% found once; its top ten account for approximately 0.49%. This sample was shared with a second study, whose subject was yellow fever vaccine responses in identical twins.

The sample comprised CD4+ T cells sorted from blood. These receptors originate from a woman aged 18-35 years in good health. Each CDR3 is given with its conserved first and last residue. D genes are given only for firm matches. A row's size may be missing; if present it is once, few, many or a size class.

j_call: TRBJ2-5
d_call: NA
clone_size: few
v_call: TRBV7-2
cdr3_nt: TGTGCCAGCAGCACCAGACCCGGGACGAGGGAGACCCAGTACTTC
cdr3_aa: CASSTRPGTRETQYF

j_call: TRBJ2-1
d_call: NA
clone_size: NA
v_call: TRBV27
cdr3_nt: TGTGCCACCGCGGATGAGCAGTTCTTC
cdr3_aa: CATADEQFF

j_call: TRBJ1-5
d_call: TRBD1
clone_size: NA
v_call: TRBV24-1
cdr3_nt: TGTGCCACCAGTGAAGGGGGCGGAGGTCAGCCCCAGCATTTT
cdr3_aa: CATSEGGGGQPQHF

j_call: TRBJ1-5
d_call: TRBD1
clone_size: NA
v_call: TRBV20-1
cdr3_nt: TGCAGTGCTAGTCTGGCAGGGGGTAATCAGCCCCAGCATTTT
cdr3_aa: CSASLAGGNQPQHF

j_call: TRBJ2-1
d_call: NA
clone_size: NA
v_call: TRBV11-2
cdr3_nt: TGTGCCAGCAGCCCTCGCTTTGTCGATAATGAGCAGTTCTTC
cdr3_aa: CASSPRFVDNEQFF

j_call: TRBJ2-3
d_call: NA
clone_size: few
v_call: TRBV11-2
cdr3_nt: TGTGCCAGCAGCCTCCAGACTAGGTTTTTCACAGATACGCAGTATTTT
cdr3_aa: CASSLQTRFFTDTQYF

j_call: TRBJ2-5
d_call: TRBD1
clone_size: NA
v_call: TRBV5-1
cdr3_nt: TGCGCCAGCAGCCCGGGACAGTACCAAGAGACCCAGTACTTC
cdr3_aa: CASSPGQYQETQYF

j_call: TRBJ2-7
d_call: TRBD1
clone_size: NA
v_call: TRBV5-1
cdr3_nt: TGCGCCAGCAGCCCGTTCCGGGACAGGGGCCCATACGAGCAGTACTTC
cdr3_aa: CASSPFRDRGPYEQYF

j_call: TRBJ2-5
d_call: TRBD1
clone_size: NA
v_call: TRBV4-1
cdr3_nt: TGCGCCAGCAGCACCCGGGACAGGAAGATTCAGGGAGAGACCCAGTACTTC
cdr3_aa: CASSTRDRKIQGETQYF

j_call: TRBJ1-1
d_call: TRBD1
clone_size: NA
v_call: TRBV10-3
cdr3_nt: TGTGCCATCACCAAGGGGGACAGGGATATCACTGAAGCTTTCTTT
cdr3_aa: CAITKGDRDITEAFF

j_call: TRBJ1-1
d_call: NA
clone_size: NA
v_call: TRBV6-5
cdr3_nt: TGTGCCAGCAGTTACTTGGGCCAAATCTCGAACACTGAAGCTTTCTTT
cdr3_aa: CASSYLGQISNTEAFF

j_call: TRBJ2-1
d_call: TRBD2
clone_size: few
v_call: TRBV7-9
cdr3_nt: TGTGCCAGCAGCTTCGAGCGGGAGGCTGATGAGCAGTTCTTC
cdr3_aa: CASSFEREADEQFF

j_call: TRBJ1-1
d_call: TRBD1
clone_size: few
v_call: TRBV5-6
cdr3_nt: TGTGCCAGCACCCTCAGGGGGGGCGGTGAAGCTTTCTTT
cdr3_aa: CASTLRGGGEAFF

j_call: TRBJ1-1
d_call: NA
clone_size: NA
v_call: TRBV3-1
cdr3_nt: TGTGCCAGCAGCCACCTATCAACCGCGGTCCCTTTCTTT
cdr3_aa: CASSHLSTAVPFF

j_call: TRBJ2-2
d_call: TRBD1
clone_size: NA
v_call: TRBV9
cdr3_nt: TGTGCCAGCAGCGCTCGACAGGGAATCGGGGAGCTGTTTTTT
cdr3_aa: CASSARQGIGELFF

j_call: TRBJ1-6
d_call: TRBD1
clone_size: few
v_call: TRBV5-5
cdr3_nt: TGTGCCAGCAGCATGATCCCCGGACAGGGTAATAATTCACCCCTCCACTTT
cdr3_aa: CASSMIPGQGNNSPLHF

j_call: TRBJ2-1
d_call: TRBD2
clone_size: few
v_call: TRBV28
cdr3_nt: TGTGCCAGCAGTTTATGGACTAGCGAGAACAATGAGCAGTTCTTC
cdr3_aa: CASSLWTSENNEQFF

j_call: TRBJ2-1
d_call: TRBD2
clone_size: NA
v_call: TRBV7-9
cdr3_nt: TGTGCCAGCAGCTTTACTAGCGGGAGAGCTCTTAGTGAGCAGTTCTTC
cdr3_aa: CASSFTSGRALSEQFF

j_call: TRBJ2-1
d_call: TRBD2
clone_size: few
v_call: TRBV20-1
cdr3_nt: TGCAGTGCTGGGGGGAGCGGGAGCGGGTACAATGAGCAGTTCTTC
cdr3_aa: CSAGGSGSGYNEQFF

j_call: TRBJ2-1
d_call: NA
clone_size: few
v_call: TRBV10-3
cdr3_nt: TGTGCCATCAGTGAAAGACTGGGCCCCCCATTGGGCTACAATGAGCAGTTCTTC
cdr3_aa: CAISERLGPPLGYNEQFF

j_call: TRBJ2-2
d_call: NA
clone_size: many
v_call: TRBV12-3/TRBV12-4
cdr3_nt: TGTGCCAGCAGTTTAAGCAGGGATCTCCTCAACACCGGGGAGCTGTTTTTT
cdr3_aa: CASSLSRDLLNTGELFF

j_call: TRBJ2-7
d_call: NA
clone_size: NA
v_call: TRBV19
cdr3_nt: TGTGCCAGTAGTATAGATGGGGCTTCCTCCTACGAGCAGTACTTC
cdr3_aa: CASSIDGASSYEQYF

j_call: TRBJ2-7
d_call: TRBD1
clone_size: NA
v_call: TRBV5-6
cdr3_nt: TGTGCCAGCAGCTTTGCCGGGACAGGGGACCTCGAGCAGTACTTC
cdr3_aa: CASSFAGTGDLEQYF

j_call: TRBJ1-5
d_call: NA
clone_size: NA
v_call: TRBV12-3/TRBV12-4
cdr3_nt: TGTGCCAGCAGTCGCAACCAGGGTGGGGGTCAGCCCCAGCATTTT
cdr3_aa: CASSRNQGGGQPQHF

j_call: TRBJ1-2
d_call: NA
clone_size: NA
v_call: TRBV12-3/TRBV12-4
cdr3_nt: TGTGCCAGCACCATCGTCGGGTCTGGCTACACCTTC
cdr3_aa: CASTIVGSGYTF

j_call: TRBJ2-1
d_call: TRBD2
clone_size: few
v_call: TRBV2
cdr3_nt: TGTGCCAGCAGTGTTGGGGGAGGGCCCTACAATGAGCAGTTCTTC
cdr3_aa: CASSVGGGPYNEQFF

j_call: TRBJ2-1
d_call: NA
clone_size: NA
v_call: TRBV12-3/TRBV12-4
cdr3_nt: TGTGCCAGCAGTTTACTAGCGCGGGATGAGCAGTTCTTC
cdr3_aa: CASSLLARDEQFF

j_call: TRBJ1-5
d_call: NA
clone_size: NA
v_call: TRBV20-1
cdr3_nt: TGCAGTGCTGGGGAGGTGGGGACCCAGCATTTT
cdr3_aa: CSAGEVGTQHF

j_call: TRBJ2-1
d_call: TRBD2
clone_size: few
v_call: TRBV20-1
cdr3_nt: TGCAGTGCTAGAGAACCCGGGTCTACTAGCGGGAGGGCCGGCGACAATGAGCAGTTCTTC
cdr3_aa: CSAREPGSTSGRAGDNEQFF

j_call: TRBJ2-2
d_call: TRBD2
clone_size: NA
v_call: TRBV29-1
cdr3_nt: TGCAGCGTTTGTCCTAGCGGCACCGGGGAGCTGTTTTTT
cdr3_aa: CSVCPSGTGELFF

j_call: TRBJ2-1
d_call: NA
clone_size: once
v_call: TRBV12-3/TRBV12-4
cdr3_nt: TGTGCCAGCAGTTTTTTGGGGGATCTGCCAGGCAATGAGCAGTTCTTC
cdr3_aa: CASSFLGDLPGNEQFF

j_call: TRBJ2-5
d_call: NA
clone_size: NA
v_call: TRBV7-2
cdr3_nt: TGTGCCAGCAGCTTGGGCGAAGGGGGGACCCACCAGTACTTC
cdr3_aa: CASSLGEGGTHQYF

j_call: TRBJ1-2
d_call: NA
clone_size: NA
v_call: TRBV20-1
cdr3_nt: TGCACCACGAAGAGGGAGGGAACGGGCTATGGCTACACCTTC
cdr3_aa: CTTKREGTGYGYTF

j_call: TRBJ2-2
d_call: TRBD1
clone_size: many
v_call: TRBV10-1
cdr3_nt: TGCGCCAGCAAAGGGGACAGAAGCGCCGGGGAGCTGTTTTTT
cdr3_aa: CASKGDRSAGELFF

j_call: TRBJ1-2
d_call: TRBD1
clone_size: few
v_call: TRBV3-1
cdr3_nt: TGTGCCAGCAGCGGCCGGGACAGGGAGTATGGCTACACCTTC
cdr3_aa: CASSGRDREYGYTF

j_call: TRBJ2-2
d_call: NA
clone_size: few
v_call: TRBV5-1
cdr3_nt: TGCGCCAGCAGCGGGCGGCAGTCGGTGCGAACCGGGGAGCTGTTTTTT
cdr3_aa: CASSGRQSVRTGELFF

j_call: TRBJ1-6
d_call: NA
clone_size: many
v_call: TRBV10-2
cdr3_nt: TGCGCCAGCAGTGAGGCGCAGGCGGTGAATTCACCCCTCCACTTT
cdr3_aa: CASSEAQAVNSPLHF

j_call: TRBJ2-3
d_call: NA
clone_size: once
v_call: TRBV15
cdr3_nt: TGTGCCACCAGCAGTTCGGGCTCACCCACCACAGATACGCAGTATTTT
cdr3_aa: CATSSSGSPTTDTQYF

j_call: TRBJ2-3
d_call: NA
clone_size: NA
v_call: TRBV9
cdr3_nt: TGTGCCAGCAGCGTAGAAGCGGCAGGGTCAGATACGCAGTATTTT
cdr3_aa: CASSVEAAGSDTQYF

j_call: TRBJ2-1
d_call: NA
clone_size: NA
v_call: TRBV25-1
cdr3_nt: TGTGCCAGCAGGAGTGACTTCTACAATGAGCAGTTCTTC
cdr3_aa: CASRSDFYNEQFF

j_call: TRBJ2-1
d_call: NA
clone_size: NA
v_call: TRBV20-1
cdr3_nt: TGCAGTGCTAGAGAACTAGGAACTTCCTACAATGAGCAGTTCTTC
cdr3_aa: CSARELGTSYNEQFF

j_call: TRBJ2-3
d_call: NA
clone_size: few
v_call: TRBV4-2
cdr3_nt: TGTGCCAGCAGCCAAGGAGGGCCAGATACGCAGTATTTT
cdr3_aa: CASSQGGPDTQYF

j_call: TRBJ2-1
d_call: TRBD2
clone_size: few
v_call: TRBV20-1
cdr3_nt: TGCAGTGCTAGATTAGGACGGGGAGGGGTTGAGCAGTTCTTC
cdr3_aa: CSARLGRGGVEQFF

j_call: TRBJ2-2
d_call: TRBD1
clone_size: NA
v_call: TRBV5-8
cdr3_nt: TGTGCCAGCAGCTTGCTCCGGACAGGGCTCTCCGGGGAGCTGTTTTTT
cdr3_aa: CASSLLRTGLSGELFF

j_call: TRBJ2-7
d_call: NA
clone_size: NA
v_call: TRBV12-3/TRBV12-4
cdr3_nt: TGTGCCAGCAGTAGGGGCAGGGTGAGGATCTACGAGCAGTACTTC
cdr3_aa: CASSRGRVRIYEQYF

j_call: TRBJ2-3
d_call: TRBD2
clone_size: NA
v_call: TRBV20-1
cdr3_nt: TGCAGTGCTAGCCCGACTAGCGGACGCACAGATACGCAGTATTTT
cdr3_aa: CSASPTSGRTDTQYF

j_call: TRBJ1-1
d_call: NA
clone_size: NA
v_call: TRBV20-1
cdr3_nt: TGCAGTGCCTTCACCGTCGCGAACACTGAAGCTTTCTTT
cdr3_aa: CSAFTVANTEAFF

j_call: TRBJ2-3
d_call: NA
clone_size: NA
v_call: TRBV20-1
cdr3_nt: TGCAGTGCTAGAGCCAGCGACCGCTTAGATACGCAGTATTTT
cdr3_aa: CSARASDRLDTQYF

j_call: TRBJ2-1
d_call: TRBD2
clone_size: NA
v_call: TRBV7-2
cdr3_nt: TGTGCCAGCAGCCTTCCTAGCGGGAGGAGGAATGAGCAGTTCTTC
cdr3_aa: CASSLPSGRRNEQFF

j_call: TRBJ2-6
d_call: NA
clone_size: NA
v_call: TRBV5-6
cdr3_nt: TGTGCCAGCAGTACCACGTCGGGGCGTGGGGCCAACGTCCTGACTTTC
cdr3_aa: CASSTTSGRGANVLTF

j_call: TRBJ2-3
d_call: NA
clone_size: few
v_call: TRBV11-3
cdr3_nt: TGTGCCAGCAGCCGCAAAAACACAGATACGCAGTATTTT
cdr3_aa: CASSRKNTDTQYF

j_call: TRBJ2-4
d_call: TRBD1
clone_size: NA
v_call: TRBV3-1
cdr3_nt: TGTGCCAGCAGCCTGGGACAGACAAACATTCAGTACTTC
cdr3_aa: CASSLGQTNIQYF

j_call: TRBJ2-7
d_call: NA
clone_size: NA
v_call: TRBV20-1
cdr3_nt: TGCAGTGCTGCCTCACAGGGCTACGAGCAGTACTTC
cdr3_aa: CSAASQGYEQYF

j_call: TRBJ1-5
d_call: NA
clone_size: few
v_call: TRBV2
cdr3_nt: TGTGCCAGCGATCAGGGTGCTCAGCCCCAGCATTTT
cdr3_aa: CASDQGAQPQHF

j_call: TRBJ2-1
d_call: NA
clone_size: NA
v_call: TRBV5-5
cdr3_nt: TGTGCCAGCAGCTTTCAGGATGATGAGCAGTTCTTC
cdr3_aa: CASSFQDDEQFF

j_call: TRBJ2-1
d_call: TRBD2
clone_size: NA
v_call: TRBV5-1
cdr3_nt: TGCGCCAGCAGCGCCCTAGCGGGATCGTACAATGAGCAGTTCTTC
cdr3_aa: CASSALAGSYNEQFF

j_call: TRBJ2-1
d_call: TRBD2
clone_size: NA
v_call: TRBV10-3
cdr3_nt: TGTGCCATCAGTGAGCCGGGACTAGCGGGAGGCGATGAGCAGTTCTTC
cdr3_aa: CAISEPGLAGGDEQFF